Listed below are T cell receptor beta chains from one sample, sequenced in a study of T cell responses to AZD1222 COVID-19 vaccine. TCRdb's copy holds only in-frame clones and misses some; the assay was immunoSEQ multiplex PCR. Among 150,000 or so clones listed, around 89% were seen once. The sample in question was peripheral blood, obtained on day 0 of AZD1222 vaccination. These receptor sequences come from an adult in good health. Each CDR3 is given without its conserved first and last residue. The order of the fields is CDR3 length, J gene, V gene, CDR3 protein.

CDR3 length: 13
J gene: TRBJ1-2
V gene: TRBV5-5
CDR3 protein: ASSLGFTGDYGYT

CDR3 length: 10
J gene: TRBJ1-2
V gene: TRBV7-9
CDR3 protein: ASSEGRWGYT

CDR3 length: 14
J gene: TRBJ1-5
V gene: TRBV6-2/TRBV6-3
CDR3 protein: ASSYATGYSNQPQH

CDR3 length: 12
J gene: TRBJ2-7
V gene: TRBV19
CDR3 protein: ASSAEGQSYEQY

CDR3 length: 12
J gene: TRBJ1-4
V gene: TRBV7-9
CDR3 protein: ASSPRGSNEKLF

CDR3 length: 12
J gene: TRBJ2-3
V gene: TRBV6-5
CDR3 protein: AAKRALGTDTQY

CDR3 length: 12
J gene: TRBJ1-5
V gene: TRBV6-2/TRBV6-3
CDR3 protein: ASSFGQNNQPQH

CDR3 length: 13
J gene: TRBJ1-2
V gene: TRBV6-2/TRBV6-3
CDR3 protein: ASSYSGRVNYGYT

CDR3 length: 13
J gene: TRBJ1-3
V gene: TRBV9
CDR3 protein: ASSPWGGSGNTIY

CDR3 length: 12
J gene: TRBJ1-6
V gene: TRBV5-1
CDR3 protein: ASSVQGDNSPLH

CDR3 length: 12
J gene: TRBJ1-2
V gene: TRBV5-8
CDR3 protein: ASSPGQGSYGYT

CDR3 length: 13
J gene: TRBJ1-1
V gene: TRBV28
CDR3 protein: ASSLQGAQDTEAF

CDR3 length: 14
J gene: TRBJ1-2
V gene: TRBV5-1
CDR3 protein: ASSPSQGMTNYGYT

CDR3 length: 14
J gene: TRBJ2-3
V gene: TRBV3-1/TRBV3-2
CDR3 protein: ASSPTSGVGTDTQY

CDR3 length: 14
J gene: TRBJ2-1
V gene: TRBV7-6
CDR3 protein: ASSSSGQGFYNEQF

CDR3 length: 13
J gene: TRBJ1-1
V gene: TRBV29-1
CDR3 protein: SVDGGGNKNTEAF

CDR3 length: 12
J gene: TRBJ1-5
V gene: TRBV19
CDR3 protein: ASSIGDRYQPQH